These T cell receptor beta chains were read from a single sample in a study of cytomegalovirus exposure and HLA in healthy donors. TCRdb's table, derived via immunoSEQ multiplex PCR, lists solely in-frame clones and lacks some. The repertoire has some 160,000 clones, 80% to 85% of them found once; the top ten carry around 3.2%. The sequenced material came from PBMCs. Every receptor here comes from a male donor in good health and CMV-seronegative. The CDR3 runs from the conserved cysteine through the conserved F or W. Fields, in order: J gene, V gene, clone size, D gene, CDR3 DNA, CDR3 protein. D genes are given only for firm matches. Where a row states a size, it is once, few, many or the class of an expanded clone; other rows omit it.

TRBJ2-3 TRBV5-1 - TRBD1 TGCGCCAGCAGTTATGGACAGGGGGCAGATACGCAGTATTTT CASSYGQGADTQYF
TRBJ2-1 TRBV9 - - TGTGCCAGCAGCGTAGATTTGGAGTACAATGAGCAGTTCTTC CASSVDLEYNEQFF
TRBJ1-1 TRBV6-6 - - TGTGCCAGCAGAACAGGGTGGGCCATGAACACTGAAGCTTTCTTT CASRTGWAMNTEAFF
TRBJ2-7 TRBV7-6 - TRBD1 TGTGCCAGCAGCTTAGTCGACAGGGGCCCCTACGAGCAGTACTTC CASSLVDRGPYEQYF
TRBJ2-1 TRBV4-2 - TRBD2 TGTGCCAGCAGCCAAGTAGGCGGGAGGACCGCCTACAATGAGCAGTTCTTC CASSQVGGRTAYNEQFF
TRBJ1-4 TRBV9 few TRBD1 TGTGCCAGCAGCGAAACAGGGGCGGATGAAAAACTGTTTTTT CASSETGADEKLFF
TRBJ2-7 TRBV19 - TRBD2 TGTGCCAGTAGTTTCATAGCGGGGCGAGGCCCCCACGAGCAGTACTTC CASSFIAGRGPHEQYF
TRBJ2-7 TRBV27 - TRBD1 TGTGCCAGCAGTTCCGGACAGGGGGCATGGGAGCAGTACTTC CASSSGQGAWEQYF
TRBJ1-2 TRBV18 - - TGTGCCAGCTCCCCAGACAGCCTGGGCTACACCTTC CASSPDSLGYTF
TRBJ2-7 TRBV19 - TRBD1 TGTGCCAGTAGTAGCTCGACGGGACAGCCCTACGAGCAGTACTTC CASSSSTGQPYEQYF
TRBJ2-7 TRBV5-1 - - TGCGCCAGCAGCTTGCTCCGGGTTGGCGAGCAGTACTTC CASSLLRVGEQYF
TRBJ2-7 TRBV6-1 once - TGTGCCAGCAGTGAATCCCTCAGGTACGAGCAGTACTTC CASSESLRYEQYF
TRBJ2-5 TRBV27 - - TGTGCCAGCAGAAGGTTGGTCCAGACAGGTATAAGAGAGACCCAGTACTTC CASRRLVQTGIRETQYF
TRBJ1-5 TRBV6-5 - - TGTGCCAGCAGTTACGCTTACAGGGCAAATCAGCCCCAGCATTTT CASSYAYRANQPQHF
TRBJ1-2 TRBV19 - TRBD1 TGTGCCAGTAGGCCTGCCGCGACAGGGGTTATTAACTATGGCTACACCTTC CASRPAATGVINYGYTF
TRBJ2-5 TRBV5-1 - - TGCGCCAGCAGCGAACAGGGTCGCGAGACCCAGTACTTC CASSEQGRETQYF
TRBJ2-7 TRBV4-2 once - TGTGCCAGCAGCCAAGATCGTGGAGGGACGGACTCCTACGAGCAGTACTTC CASSQDRGGTDSYEQYF
TRBJ1-5 TRBV18 - - TGTGCCAGCTCAAAGGAGAAAAATCAGCCCCAGCATTTT CASSKEKNQPQHF
TRBJ2-3 TRBV5-1 - - TGCGCCAGCAGGGGGCTGATCAACACAGATACGCAGTATTTT CASRGLINTDTQYF
TRBJ2-3 TRBV6-4 few - TGTGCCAGCAGCCCCACTGATAGCACAGATACGCAGTATTTT CASSPTDSTDTQYF
TRBJ2-1 TRBV7-2 - TRBD2 TGTGCCAGCAGCTTAGCCGGGAGGGCCGTAAATGAGCAGTTCTTC CASSLAGRAVNEQFF
TRBJ2-1 TRBV10-3 - - TGTGCCATCAGCCAGGGACTCCTAGGTCCCAATGAGCAGTTCTTC CAISQGLLGPNEQFF
TRBJ2-1 TRBV7-6 - - TGTGCCAGCAGCTTAGTGACCGGCGGGGAGCAGTTCTTC CASSLVTGGEQFF
TRBJ2-3 TRBV5-1 once TRBD2 TGCGCCAGCAGCTTGGTTAGACTAGCGGGGACCACAGATACGCAGTATTTT CASSLVRLAGTTDTQYF
TRBJ2-2 TRBV5-4 - TRBD1 TGCGCCAGCAGCTTGACCCCGGGACAGGCACCTGTTGATCCCGGGGAGCTGTTTTTT CASSLTPGQAPVDPGELFF
TRBJ2-1 TRBV4-3 once - TGCGCCAGCAGCCTCGACAGCTACAATGAGCAGTTCTTC CASSLDSYNEQFF
TRBJ2-2 TRBV7-9 - - TGTGCCAGCAGCTCGGGGACCGGGGAGCTGTTTTTT CASSSGTGELFF
TRBJ2-7 TRBV15 few - TGTGCCACCAGCAGAGATAGGGAGCAGGGGACCTACGAGCAGTACTTC CATSRDREQGTYEQYF
TRBJ1-1 TRBV4-3 - TRBD1 TGCGCCAGCAGCCAATCGGCAGGGGGCCTGGACACTGAAGCTTTCTTT CASSQSAGGLDTEAFF
TRBJ1-3 TRBV6-6 - - TGTGCCAGCGCAAAAACCCTATGGAGCTCTGGAAACACCATATATTTT CASAKTLWSSGNTIYF
TRBJ2-1 TRBV27 few TRBD2 TGTGCCAGCAGTGCCGGGACTAGCGTATACAATGAGCAGTTCTTC CASSAGTSVYNEQFF
TRBJ1-5 TRBV28 - TRBD1 TGTGCCAGCAGCATTGACAGGGATGTTCAGCCCCAGCATTTT CASSIDRDVQPQHF
TRBJ2-3 TRBV14 - TRBD2 TGTGCCAGCGGAGCCTCTAGCGGAAACACAGATACGCAGTATTTT CASGASSGNTDTQYF
TRBJ2-1 TRBV18 - - TGTGCCAGCTCACCACTCACCTACAATGAGCAGTTCTTC CASSPLTYNEQFF
TRBJ2-7 TRBV7-2 - - TGTGCCAGCAGCTTAAAAATAACCTACGAGCAGTACTTC CASSLKITYEQYF
TRBJ2-3 TRBV4-3 - TRBD2 TGCGCCAGCAGCCGGGGACTAGCTCTTAAGAGCACAGATACGCAGTATTTT CASSRGLALKSTDTQYF
TRBJ2-2 TRBV21-1 - - TGTGCCAGCCGAGAGACCTTATGGCGGGAGTGCACCGGGGAGCTGTTTTTT CASRETLWRECTGELFF
TRBJ2-1 TRBV5-4 - TRBD1 TGTGCCTCGAGGGCAGGGGGCTACAATGAGCAGTTCTTC CASRAGGYNEQFF
TRBJ2-2 TRBV11-2 - TRBD1 TGTGCCAGCAGCTTAGAGAGGGGGCTTACCGGGGAGCTGTTTTTT CASSLERGLTGELFF
TRBJ2-7 TRBV7-2 - - TGTGCCAGCGGGAGCGGTCTAGGGTCCTACGAGCAGTACTTC CASGSGLGSYEQYF
TRBJ2-5 TRBV6-5 - - TGTGCCAGCAGTCCCTCCAATTCTAGGAGGGTAGACTTC CASSPSNSRRVDF
TRBJ1-2 TRBV28 - TRBD1 TGTGCCAGCAGCACCCGGACAGGTGAAAACTATGGCTACACCTTC CASSTRTGENYGYTF
TRBJ2-1 TRBV6-1 - TRBD1 TGTGCCAGCAGTCCCCGACAGGGGTGGGGCAATGAGCAGTTCTTC CASSPRQGWGNEQFF
TRBJ2-7 TRBV7-6 - - TGTGCCAGCAGCTTAGGGGACAACTCCTATGAGCAGTACTTC CASSLGDNSYEQYF
TRBJ1-1 TRBV5-1 - TRBD1 TGCGCCAGCAGCTTTAGGGGGCCTGACAAGGACACTGAAGCTTTCTTT CASSFRGPDKDTEAFF
TRBJ2-5 TRBV7-9 - - TGTGCCAGCAGCGAGGGAGAGACCCAGTACTTC CASSEGETQYF
TRBJ1-4 TRBV6-5 - TRBD1 TGTGCCAGCAGTTATCGGACAGGAAATCTAGGGGCACTGTTTTTT CASSYRTGNLGALFF
TRBJ2-5 TRBV6-1 - TRBD2 TGTGCCAGCAGTGGGGGACTAGCGCTACAAGAGACCCAGTACTTC CASSGGLALQETQYF
TRBJ2-7 TRBV6-5 - - TGTGCCAGCAGTTATGGGCACTCACGCTACGAGCAGTACTTC CASSYGHSRYEQYF
TRBJ2-1 TRBV18 - - TGTGCCAGCTCACCACGCCAGGGCTACAATGAGCAGTTCTTC CASSPRQGYNEQFF